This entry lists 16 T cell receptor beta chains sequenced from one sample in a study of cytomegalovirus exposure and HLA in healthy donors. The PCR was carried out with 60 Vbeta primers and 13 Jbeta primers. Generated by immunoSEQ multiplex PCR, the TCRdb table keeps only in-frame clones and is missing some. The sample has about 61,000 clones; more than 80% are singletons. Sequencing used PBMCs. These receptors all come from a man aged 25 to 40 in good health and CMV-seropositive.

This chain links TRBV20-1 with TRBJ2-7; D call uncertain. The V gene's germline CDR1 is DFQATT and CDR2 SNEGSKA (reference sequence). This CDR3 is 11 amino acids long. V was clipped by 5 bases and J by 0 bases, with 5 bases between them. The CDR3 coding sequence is TGCAGTGCTCCCTACTCCTACGAGCAGTACTTC. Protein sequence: CSAPYSYEQYF.

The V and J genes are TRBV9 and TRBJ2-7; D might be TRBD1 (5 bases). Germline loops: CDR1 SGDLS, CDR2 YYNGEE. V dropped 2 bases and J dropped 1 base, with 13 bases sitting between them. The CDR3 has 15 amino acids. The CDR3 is CASSVMGHQSYEQYF. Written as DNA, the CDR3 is TGTGCCAGCAGCGTGATGGGGCATCAATCCTACGAGCAGTACTTC.

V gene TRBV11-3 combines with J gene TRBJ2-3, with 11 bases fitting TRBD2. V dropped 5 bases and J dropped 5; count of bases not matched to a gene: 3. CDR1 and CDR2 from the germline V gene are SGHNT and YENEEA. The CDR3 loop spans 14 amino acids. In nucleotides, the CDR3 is TGTGCCAGCAGCCAGGGACTAGCGGAAGATACGCAGTATTTT. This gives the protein CASSQGLAEDTQYF.

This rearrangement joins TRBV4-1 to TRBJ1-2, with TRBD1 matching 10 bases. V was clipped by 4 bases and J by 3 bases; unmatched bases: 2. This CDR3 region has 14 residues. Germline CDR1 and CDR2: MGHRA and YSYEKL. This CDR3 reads CASSPTGGDYGYTF. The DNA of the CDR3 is TGCGCCAGCAGCCCGACAGGGGGCGACTATGGCTACACCTTC.

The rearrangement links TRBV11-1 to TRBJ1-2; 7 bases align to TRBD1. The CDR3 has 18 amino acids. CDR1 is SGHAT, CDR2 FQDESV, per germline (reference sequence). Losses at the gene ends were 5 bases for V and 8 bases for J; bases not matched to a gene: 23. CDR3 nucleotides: TGTGCCAGCAGCCGAGGGTCCTTTTTGACAGGGAAGAAGGAAGGCTACACCTTC. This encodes CASSRGSFLTGKKEGYTF.

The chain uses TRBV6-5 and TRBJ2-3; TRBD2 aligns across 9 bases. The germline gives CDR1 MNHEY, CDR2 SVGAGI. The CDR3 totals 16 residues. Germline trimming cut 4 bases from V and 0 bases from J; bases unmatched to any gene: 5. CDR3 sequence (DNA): TGTGCCAGCAGTTCCGGGCTAGCGGGAAGCACAGATACGCAGTATTTT. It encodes CASSSGLAGSTDTQYF.

This CDR3 reads CASSVVASGSTDTQYF. The CDR3, as DNA: TGTGCCAGCAGCGTAGTAGCTAGCGGGAGTACAGATACGCAGTATTTT. The rearrangement uses TRBV9 and TRBJ2-3, with 10 bases identical to TRBD2. The CDR3 extends over 16 amino acids. V shed 0 bases and J 3 bases; nucleotides not matched to a gene: 4. The germline V gene encodes CDR1 SGDLS and CDR2 YYNGEE.

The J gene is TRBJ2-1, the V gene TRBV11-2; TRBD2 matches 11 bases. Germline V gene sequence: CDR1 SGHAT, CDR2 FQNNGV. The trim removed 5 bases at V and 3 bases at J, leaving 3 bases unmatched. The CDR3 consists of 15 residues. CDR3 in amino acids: CASSQLAGVYNEQFF. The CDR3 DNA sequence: TGTGCCAGCAGCCAACTAGCGGGGGTCTACAATGAGCAGTTCTTC.

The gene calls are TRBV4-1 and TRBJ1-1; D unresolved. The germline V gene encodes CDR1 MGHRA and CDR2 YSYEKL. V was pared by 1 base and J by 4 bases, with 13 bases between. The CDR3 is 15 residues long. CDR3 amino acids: CASSQGGGEGTEAFF. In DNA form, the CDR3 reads TGCGCCAGCAGCCAAGGCGGAGGTGAGGGCACTGAAGCTTTCTTT.

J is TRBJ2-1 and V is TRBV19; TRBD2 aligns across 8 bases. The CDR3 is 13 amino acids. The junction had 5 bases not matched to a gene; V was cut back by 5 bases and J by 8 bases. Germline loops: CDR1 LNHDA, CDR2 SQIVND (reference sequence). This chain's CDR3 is CASSFGLADEQFF. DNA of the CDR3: TGTGCCAGTAGTTTCGGACTAGCTGATGAGCAGTTCTTC.

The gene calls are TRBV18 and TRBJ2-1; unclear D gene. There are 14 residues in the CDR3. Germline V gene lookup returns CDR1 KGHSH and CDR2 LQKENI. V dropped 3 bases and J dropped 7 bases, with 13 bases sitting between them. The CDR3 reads CASSPITRHNEQFF. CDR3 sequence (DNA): TGTGCCAGCTCACCGATCACGAGACATAATGAGCAGTTCTTC.

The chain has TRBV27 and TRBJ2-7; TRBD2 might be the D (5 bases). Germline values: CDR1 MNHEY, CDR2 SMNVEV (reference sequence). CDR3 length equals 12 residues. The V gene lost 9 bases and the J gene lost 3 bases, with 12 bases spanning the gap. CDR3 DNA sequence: TGTGCCAGTCGAGACTATAACTACGAGCAGTACTTC. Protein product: CASRDYNYEQYF.

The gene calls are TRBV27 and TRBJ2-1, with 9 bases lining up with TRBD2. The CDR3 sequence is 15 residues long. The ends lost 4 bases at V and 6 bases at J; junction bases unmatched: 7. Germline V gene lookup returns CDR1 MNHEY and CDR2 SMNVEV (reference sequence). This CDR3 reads CASSSGTSPINEQFF. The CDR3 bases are TGTGCCAGCAGTTCCGGGACTAGCCCCATCAATGAGCAGTTCTTC.

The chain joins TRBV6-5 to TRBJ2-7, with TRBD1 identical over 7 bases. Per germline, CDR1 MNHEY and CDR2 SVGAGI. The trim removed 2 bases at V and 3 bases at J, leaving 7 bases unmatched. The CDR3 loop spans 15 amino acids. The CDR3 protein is CASSYRRDRLYEQYF. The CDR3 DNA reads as TGTGCCAGCAGTTACCGCCGGGACAGACTCTACGAGCAGTACTTC.

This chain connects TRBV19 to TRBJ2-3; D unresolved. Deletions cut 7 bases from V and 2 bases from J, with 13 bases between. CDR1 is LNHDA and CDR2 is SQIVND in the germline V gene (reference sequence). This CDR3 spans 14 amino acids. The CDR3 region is CASTSPVLTDTQYF. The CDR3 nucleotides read TGTGCCAGTACAAGTCCGGTACTCACAGATACGCAGTATTTT.

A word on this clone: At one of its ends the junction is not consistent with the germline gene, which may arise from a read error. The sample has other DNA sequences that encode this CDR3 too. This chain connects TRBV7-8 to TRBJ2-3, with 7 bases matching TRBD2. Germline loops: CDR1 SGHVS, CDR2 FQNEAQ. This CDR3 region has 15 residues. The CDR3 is CASSLAGGTTDTQYF. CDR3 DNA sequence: TGCGCCAGCAGCTTAGCGGGCGGGACCACAGATACGCAGTATTTT.